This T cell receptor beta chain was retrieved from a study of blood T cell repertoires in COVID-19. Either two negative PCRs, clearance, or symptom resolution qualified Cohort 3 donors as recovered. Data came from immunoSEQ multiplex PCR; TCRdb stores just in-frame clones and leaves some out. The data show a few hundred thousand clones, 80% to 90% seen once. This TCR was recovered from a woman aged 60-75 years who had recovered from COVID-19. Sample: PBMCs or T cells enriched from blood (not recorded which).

In nucleotides, the CDR3 is TGTGCCAGCAAAGTACGGGCTAACTATGGCTACACCTTC. This sequence encodes CASKVRANYGYTF. The rearrangement links TRBV12-3 or TRBV12-4 to TRBJ1-2; D is unclear. The CDR3 runs to 13 residues. V was shortened by 7 bases and J by 0 bases, with 9 bases between the two germline ends.